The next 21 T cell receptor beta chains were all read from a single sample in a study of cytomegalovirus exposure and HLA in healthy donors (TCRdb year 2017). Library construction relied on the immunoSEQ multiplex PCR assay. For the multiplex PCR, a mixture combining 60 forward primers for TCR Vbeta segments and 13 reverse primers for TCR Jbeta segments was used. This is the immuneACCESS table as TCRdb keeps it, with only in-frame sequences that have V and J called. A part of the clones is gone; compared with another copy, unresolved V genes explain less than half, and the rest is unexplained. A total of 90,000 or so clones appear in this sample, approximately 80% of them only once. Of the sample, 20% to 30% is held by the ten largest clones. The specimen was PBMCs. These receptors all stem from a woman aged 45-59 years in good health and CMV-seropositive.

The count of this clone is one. The CDR3 region has the DNA TGTGCCACCAGGACCGGGACACTCATGAACACTGAAGCTTTCTTT. Protein product: CATRTGTLMNTEAFF. The chain combines TRBV15 with TRBJ1-1, with D perhaps matching TRBD1 (6 bases). Germline V CDR1 and CDR2: LNHNV, YYDKDF (reference sequence). This CDR3 contains 15 residues. Trimming pared 6 bases from V and 0 bases from J, leaving 14 bases between.

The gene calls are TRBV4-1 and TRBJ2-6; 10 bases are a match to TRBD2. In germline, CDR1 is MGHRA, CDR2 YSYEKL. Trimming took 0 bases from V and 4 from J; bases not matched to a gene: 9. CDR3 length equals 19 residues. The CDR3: CASSQEKISGRVGANVLTF. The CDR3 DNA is TGCGCCAGCAGCCAAGAAAAGATCAGCGGGAGGGTAGGGGCCAACGTCCTGACTTTC.

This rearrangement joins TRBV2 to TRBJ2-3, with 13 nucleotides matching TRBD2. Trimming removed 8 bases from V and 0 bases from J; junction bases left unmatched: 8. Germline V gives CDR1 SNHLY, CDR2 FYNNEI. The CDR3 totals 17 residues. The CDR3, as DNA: TGTGCCAGCTTCCAGACTAGCGGGGGGCCTAGCACAGATACGCAGTATTTT. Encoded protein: CASFQTSGGPSTDTQYF.

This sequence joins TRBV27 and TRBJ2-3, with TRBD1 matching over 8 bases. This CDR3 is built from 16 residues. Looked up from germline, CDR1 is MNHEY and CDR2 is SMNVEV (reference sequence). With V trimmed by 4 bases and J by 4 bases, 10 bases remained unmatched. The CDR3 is CASSSFSPTGADTQYF. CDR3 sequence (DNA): TGTGCCAGCAGTTCCTTCTCCCCGACAGGGGCAGATACGCAGTATTTT.

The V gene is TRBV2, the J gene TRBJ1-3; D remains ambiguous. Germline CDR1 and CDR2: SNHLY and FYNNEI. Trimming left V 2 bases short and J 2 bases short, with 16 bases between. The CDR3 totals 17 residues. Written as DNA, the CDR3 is TGTGCCAGCAGTGAAAACAAGCGAGGGAAAACTGGAAACACCATATATTTT. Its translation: CASSENKRGKTGNTIYF. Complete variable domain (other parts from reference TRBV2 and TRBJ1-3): EPEVTQTPSHQVTQMGQEVILRCVPISNHLYFYWYRQILGQKVEFLVSFYNNEISEKSEIFDDQFSVERPDGSNFTLKIRSTKLEDSAMYFCASSENKRGKTGNTIYFGEGSWLTVV.

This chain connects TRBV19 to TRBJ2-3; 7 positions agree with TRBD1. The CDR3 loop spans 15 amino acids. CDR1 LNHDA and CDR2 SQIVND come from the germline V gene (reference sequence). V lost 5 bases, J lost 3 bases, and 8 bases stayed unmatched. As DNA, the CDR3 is TGTGCCAGTAGTCAGGACAGGAGGAGTACAGATACGCAGTATTTT. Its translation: CASSQDRRSTDTQYF.

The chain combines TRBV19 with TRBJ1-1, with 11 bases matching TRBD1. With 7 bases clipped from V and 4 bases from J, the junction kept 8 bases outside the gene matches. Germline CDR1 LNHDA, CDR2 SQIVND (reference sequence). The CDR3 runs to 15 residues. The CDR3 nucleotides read TGTGCCAGTATTCGGACAGGGGGCCTGGGCACTGAAGCTTTCTTT. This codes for CASIRTGGLGTEAFF.

The CDR3, as DNA: TGTGCCAGCAGCCGGACAGGGAACCATGGCTACACCTTC. It is translated as CASSRTGNHGYTF. This rearrangement joins TRBV13 to TRBJ1-2; TRBD1 matches 8 bases. CDR3 length equals 13 residues. Germline V gene lookup returns CDR1 PRHDT and CDR2 FYEKMQ (reference sequence). With 5 bases clipped from V and 6 bases from J, the junction kept 5 bases outside the gene matches.

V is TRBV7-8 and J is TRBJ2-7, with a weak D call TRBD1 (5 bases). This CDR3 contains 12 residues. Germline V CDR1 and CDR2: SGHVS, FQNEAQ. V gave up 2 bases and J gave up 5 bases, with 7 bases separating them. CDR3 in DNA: TGTGCCAGCAGCTTACAAGGGGACGAGCAGTACTTC. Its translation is CASSLQGDEQYF.

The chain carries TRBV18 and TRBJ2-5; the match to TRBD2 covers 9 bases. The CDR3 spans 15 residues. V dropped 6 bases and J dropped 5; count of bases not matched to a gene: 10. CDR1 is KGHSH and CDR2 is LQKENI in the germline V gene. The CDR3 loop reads CASSDGTSRDETQYF. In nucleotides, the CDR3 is TGTGCCAGCTCCGACGGGACTAGCAGGGACGAGACCCAGTACTTC.

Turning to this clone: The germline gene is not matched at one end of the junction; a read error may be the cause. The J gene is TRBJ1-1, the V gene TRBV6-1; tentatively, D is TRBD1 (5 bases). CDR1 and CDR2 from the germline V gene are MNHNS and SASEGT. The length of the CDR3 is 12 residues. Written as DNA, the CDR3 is TGTGCCAGCAGTGAATCGCTGAGACAGTACCTCTTT. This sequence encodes CASSESLRQYLF.

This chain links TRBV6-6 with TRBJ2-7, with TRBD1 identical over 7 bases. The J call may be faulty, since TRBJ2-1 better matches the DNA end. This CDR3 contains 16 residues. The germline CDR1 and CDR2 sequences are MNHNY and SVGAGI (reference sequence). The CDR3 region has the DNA TGTGCCAGCAGTTACTCGAGAGGGGGCGCGCACAATGAGCAGTTCTTC. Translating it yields CASSYSRGGAHNEQFF.

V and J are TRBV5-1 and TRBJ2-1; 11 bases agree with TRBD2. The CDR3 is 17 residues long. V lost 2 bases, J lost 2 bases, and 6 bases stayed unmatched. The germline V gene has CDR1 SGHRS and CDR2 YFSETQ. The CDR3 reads CASSLQLAGATYNEQFF. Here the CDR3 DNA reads TGCGCCAGCAGCTTACAACTAGCGGGAGCGACCTACAATGAGCAGTTCTTC.

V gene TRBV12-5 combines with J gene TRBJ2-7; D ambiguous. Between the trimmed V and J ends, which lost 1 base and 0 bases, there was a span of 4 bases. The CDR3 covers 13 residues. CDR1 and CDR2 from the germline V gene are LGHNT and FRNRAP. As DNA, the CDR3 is TGTGCTAGTGGTTTGGACACCTCCTACGAGCAGTACTTC. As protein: CASGLDTSYEQYF. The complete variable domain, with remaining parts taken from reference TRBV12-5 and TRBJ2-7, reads DARVTQTPRHKVTEMGQEVTMRCQPILGHNTVFWYRQTMMQGLELLAYFRNRAPLDDSGMPKDRFSAEMPDATLATLKIQPSEPRDSAVYFCASGLDTSYEQYFGPGTRLTVT.

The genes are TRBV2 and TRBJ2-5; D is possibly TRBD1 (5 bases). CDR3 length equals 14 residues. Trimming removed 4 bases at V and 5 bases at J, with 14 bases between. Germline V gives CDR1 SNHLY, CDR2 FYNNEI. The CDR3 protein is CASSAQGSGETQYF. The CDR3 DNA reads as TGTGCCAGCAGTGCTCAGGGTAGTGGGGAGACCCAGTACTTC.

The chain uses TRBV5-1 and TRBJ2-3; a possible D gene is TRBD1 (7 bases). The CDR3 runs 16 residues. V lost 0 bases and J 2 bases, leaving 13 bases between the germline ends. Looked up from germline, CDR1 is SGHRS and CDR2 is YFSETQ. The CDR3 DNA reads TGCGCCAGCAGCTTGGCCGGAGGGGGCCCCACAGATACGCAGTATTTT. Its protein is CASSLAGGGPTDTQYF.

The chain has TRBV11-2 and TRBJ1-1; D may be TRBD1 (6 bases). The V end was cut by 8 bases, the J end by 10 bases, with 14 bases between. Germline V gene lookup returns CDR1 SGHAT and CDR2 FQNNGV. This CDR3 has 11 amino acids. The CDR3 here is CASRDGGRAFF. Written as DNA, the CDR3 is TGTGCCAGCCGTGACGGGGGGCGAGCTTTCTTT.

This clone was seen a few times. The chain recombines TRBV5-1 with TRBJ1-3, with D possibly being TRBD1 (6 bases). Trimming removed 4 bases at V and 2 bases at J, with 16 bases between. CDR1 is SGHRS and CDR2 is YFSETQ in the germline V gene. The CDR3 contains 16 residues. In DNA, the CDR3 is TGCGCCAGCAGCACCTATCAACAGGGTCCTGGAAACACCATATATTTT. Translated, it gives CASSTYQQGPGNTIYF.

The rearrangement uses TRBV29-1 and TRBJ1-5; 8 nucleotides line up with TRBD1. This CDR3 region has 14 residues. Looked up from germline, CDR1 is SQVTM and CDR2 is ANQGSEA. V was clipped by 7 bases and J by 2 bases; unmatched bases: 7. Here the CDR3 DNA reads TGCAGCGAGTTGACAGGGGTCGGCAATCAGCCCCAGCATTTT. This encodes CSELTGVGNQPQHF.

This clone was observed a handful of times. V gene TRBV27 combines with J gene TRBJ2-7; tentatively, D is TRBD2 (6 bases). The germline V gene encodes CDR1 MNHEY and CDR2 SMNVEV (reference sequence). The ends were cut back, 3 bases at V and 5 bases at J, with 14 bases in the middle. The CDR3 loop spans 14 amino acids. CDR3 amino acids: CASSFGAGRNEQYF. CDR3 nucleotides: TGTGCCAGCAGTTTCGGGGCAGGGAGGAACGAGCAGTACTTC.

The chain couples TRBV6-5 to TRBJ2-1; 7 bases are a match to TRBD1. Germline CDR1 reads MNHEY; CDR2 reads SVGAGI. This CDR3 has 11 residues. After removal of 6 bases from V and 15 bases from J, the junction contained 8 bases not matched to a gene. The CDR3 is CASSRHRGTFF. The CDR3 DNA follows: TGTGCCAGCAGCAGACACAGGGGTACGTTCTTC.